The sequence of this T cell receptor beta chain was determined in a study of PD-1 blockade in classical Hodgkin lymphoma. Data came from immunoSEQ multiplex PCR; TCRdb stores just in-frame clones and leaves some out. Seen here are some 21,000 clones, about 94% observed once, and the top ten hold roughly 6%. Time point here: newly diagnosed, previously untreated cHL patient sample. The source of this sequence is a human donor with classical Hodgkin lymphoma. Material: peripheral blood mononuclear cells (PBMCs).

In DNA form, the CDR3 reads TGCGCCAGCAGCCAAGATGCGGGGGGCGCCGAAGGAGAAAAACTGTTTTTT. It is translated as CASSQDAGGAEGEKLFF. The chain joins TRBV4-1 to TRBJ1-4; the D gene is possibly TRBD1 (6 bases). Trimming took 0 bases from V and 8 from J, leaving 19 bases between them. The CDR3 is made up of 17 amino acids. The V gene's germline CDR1 is MGHRA and CDR2 YSYEKL.